Each of the 29 T cell receptor beta chains below was sequenced from the same sample in a study of tumor T cells in aggressive B-cell lymphoma. TCRdb's copy holds only in-frame clones and misses some; the assay was immunoSEQ multiplex PCR. The table lists several thousand clones, 75% to 90% of them singletons. The sample taken for sequencing was tumor tissue. These receptors were taken from an adult with diffuse large B cell lymphoma.

The rearrangement joins TRBV5-6 to TRBJ2-7, with 9 bases that match TRBD1. Trimming took 4 bases from V and 3 from J; bases not matched to a gene: 8. This CDR3 region has 15 residues. CDR1 is SGHDT and CDR2 is YYEEEE in the germline V gene. The CDR3 region has the DNA TGTGCCAGCAGCCCCCTGGGACAGGGAAACTACGAGCAGTACTTC. It specifies CASSPLGQGNYEQYF.

This chain uses TRBV4-3 with TRBJ2-2, with a tentative D call TRBD1 (6 bases). The germline V gene has CDR1 LGHNA and CDR2 YSLEER. V was pared by 0 bases and J by 5 bases, with 13 bases between. This CDR3 region has 16 residues. This CDR3 reads CASSQERAGVTGELFF. CDR3 nucleotide sequence: TGCGCCAGCAGCCAAGAAAGGGCAGGGGTAACCGGGGAGCTGTTTTTT.

V gene TRBV6-1 combines with J gene TRBJ1-1; D is ambiguous. Germline V lookup: CDR1 MNHNS, CDR2 SASEGT. V lost 3 bases and J 2 bases, leaving 7 bases between the germline ends. The CDR3 has 13 amino acids. This CDR3 reads CASSDGRNTEAFF. CDR3 nucleotide sequence: TGTGCCAGCAGTGATGGGAGAAACACTGAAGCTTTCTTT.

The chain links TRBV15 to TRBJ2-7, with 12 nucleotides matching TRBD1. Germline-derived CDR1 and CDR2 are LNHNV and YYDKDF (reference sequence). The ends lost 3 bases at V and 5 bases at J; junction bases unmatched: 5. CDR3 length equals 15 residues. The CDR3 here is CATSRGQGAADEQYV. CDR3 nucleotide sequence: TGTGCCACCAGCAGGGGACAGGGGGCAGCCGACGAGCAGTACGTC.

This chain links TRBV14 with TRBJ2-5; perhaps TRBD1 as D (5 bases). The CDR3 runs to 13 residues. The germline V gene has CDR1 SGHDN and CDR2 FVKESK. V gave up 1 base and J gave up 7 bases, with 10 bases separating them. DNA of the CDR3: TGTGCCAGCAGCCAAGTTCAGGGAAGGACCCAGTACTTC. This translates into CASSQVQGRTQYF.

The V gene is TRBV28, the J gene TRBJ2-7, with D possibly being TRBD2 (6 bases). This CDR3 has 16 residues. Germline V gene data show CDR1 as MDHEN and CDR2 as SYDVKM. The V end lost 8 bases, the J end lost 4 bases, and 24 bases lay between the germline ends. The CDR3 sequence is CASRLVGGTDLYEQYF. The DNA for the CDR3 is TGTGCCAGCCGCTTAGTTGGCGGGACGGACCTTTACGAGCAGTACTTC.

This chain connects TRBV5-1 to TRBJ1-3; TRBD1 agrees at 8 bases. This CDR3 is built from 15 residues. Per the germline V gene, CDR1 is SGHRS and CDR2 is YFSETQ. J was trimmed by 4 bases and V by 0 bases; bases with no gene match: 3. CDR3 region: CASSLDRGGGNTIYF. The CDR3 DNA sequence: TGCGCCAGCAGCTTGGACAGGGGGGGAGGAAACACCATATATTTT.

The rearrangement links TRBV4-1 to TRBJ2-7; no definite D call. The V gene's germline CDR1 is MGHRA and CDR2 YSYEKL. This CDR3 is 13 amino acids long. Trimming removed 1 base from V and 4 bases from J, with 8 bases in between. The CDR3 region is CASSQVPGYEQYV. The CDR3 DNA is TGCGCCAGCAGCCAAGTTCCAGGATACGAGCAGTACGTC.

The chain employs TRBV5-6 and TRBJ1-4; possibly TRBD1 for D (6 bases). Trimming shortened V by 4 bases and J by 2 bases, and 15 bases separated the two germline ends. CDR3 length equals 16 residues. The germline gives CDR1 SGHDT, CDR2 YYEEEE. CDR3 region: CASSRGGRTTNEKLFF. The CDR3 DNA reads TGTGCCAGCAGCCGCGGGGGGCGGACGACTAATGAAAAACTGTTTTTT. Complete variable domain (other parts from reference TRBV5-6 and TRBJ1-4): DAGVTQSPTHLIKTRGQQVTLRCSPKSGHDTVSWYQQALGQGPQFIFQYYEEEERQRGNFPDRFSGHQFPNYSSELNVNALLLGDSALYLCASSRGGRTTNEKLFFGSGTQLSVL.

A word on this clone: Other DNA sequences in this specimen translate into the identical CDR3. The V gene is TRBV9, the J gene TRBJ2-7, with D maybe TRBD2 (6 bases). The CDR3 has 14 amino acids. Germline CDR1 reads SGDLS; CDR2 reads YYNGEE. V was pared by 3 bases and J by 0 bases, with 10 bases between. The CDR3: CASSARDSSYEQYF. CDR3 in DNA: TGTGCCAGCAGCGCCCGGGACTCCTCCTACGAGCAGTACTTC.

The chain links TRBV5-1 to TRBJ2-5; D may be TRBD2 (5 bases). The CDR3 is made up of 15 amino acids. V shed 4 bases and J shed 2 bases, with 15 bases lying between them. The V gene's germline CDR1 is SGHRS and CDR2 YFSETQ. CDR3 sequence: CASSPHSGLQETQYF. As DNA, the CDR3 is TGCGCCAGCAGCCCCCACTCGGGGTTACAAGAGACCCAGTACTTC.

The chain employs TRBV5-4 and TRBJ1-4; maybe TRBD1 (6 bases). The CDR3 runs to 17 residues. The germline gives CDR1 SGHNT, CDR2 YYREEE (reference sequence). V was pared by 0 bases and J by 0 bases, with 12 bases between. The CDR3 DNA reads TGTGCCAGCAGCTTGGGGACAGTTACTGCAACTAATGAAAAACTGTTTTTT. This sequence encodes CASSLGTVTATNEKLFF.

The CDR3 is CASSLGARNTEAFF. The DNA of the CDR3 is TGTGCCAGCAGCTTAGGGGCCAGGAACACTGAAGCTTTCTTT. This chain links TRBV5-8 with TRBJ1-1; possible D gene TRBD1, 5 bases. V was clipped by 2 bases and J by 1 base, with 9 bases between them. Per germline, CDR1 SGHTS and CDR2 YDEGEE. CDR3 length equals 14 residues. The full variable domain, its missing parts supplied by reference TRBV5-8 and TRBJ1-1, is EAGVTQSPTHLIKTRGQQATLRCSPISGHTSVYWYQQALGLGLQFLLWYDEGEERNRGNFPPRFSGRQFPNYSSELNVNALELEDSALYLCASSLGARNTEAFFGQGTRLTVV.

The V and J genes are TRBV6-1 and TRBJ1-1; D not resolved. CDR3 length equals 13 residues. Trimming removed 3 bases from V and 4 bases from J, with 9 bases in between. The germline gives CDR1 MNHNS, CDR2 SASEGT. The CDR3 DNA sequence: TGTGCCAGCAGTGAGGGGAGGACCACTGAAGCTTTCTTT. Residues: CASSEGRTTEAFF.

The V gene is TRBV7-9, the J gene TRBJ1-1; D gene ambiguous. The CDR3 spans 14 residues. Germline CDR1 reads SEHNR; CDR2 reads FQNEAQ (reference sequence). Trimming pared 5 bases from V and 4 bases from J, leaving 14 bases between. CDR3 coding DNA: TGTGCCAGCAGCGTAAGGGAGGGCAGCACTGAAGCTTTCTTT. Its translation: CASSVREGSTEAFF. The full variable domain, completed using reference TRBV7-9 and TRBJ1-1, is DTGVSQNPRHKITKRGQNVTFRCDPISEHNRLYWYRQTLGQGPEFLTYFQNEAQLEKSRLLSDRFSAERPKGSFSTLEIQRTEQGDSAMYLCASSVREGSTEAFFGQGTRLTVV.

The V gene is TRBV5-8, the J gene TRBJ1-5; D not certain. V was pared by 0 bases and J by 0 bases, with 13 bases between. The CDR3 extends over 17 amino acids. Looked up from germline, CDR1 is SGHTS and CDR2 is YDEGEE. The CDR3 reads CASSLDEEIYSNQPQHF. The CDR3 nucleotides read TGTGCCAGCAGCTTGGACGAAGAAATCTATAGCAATCAGCCCCAGCATTTT.

In the case of this clone: Other DNA sequences in the sample encode the same CDR3. The rearrangement joins TRBV27 to TRBJ2-7; 7 nucleotides match TRBD2. The CDR3 length is 14 residues. V lost 6 bases to trimming and J lost 3 bases; unmatched junction nucleotides: 8. Germline V gene sequence: CDR1 MNHEY, CDR2 SMNVEV (reference sequence). The CDR3 nucleotides are TGTGCCAGCAGCTACGGGCCTAGCGGCTACGAGCAGTACTTC. Protein sequence: CASSYGPSGYEQYF.

The chain uses TRBV27 and TRBJ1-2, with D possibly TRBD1 on 5 matching bases. The V and J ends lost 0 bases and 5 bases respectively, with 13 bases between them. The germline CDR1 and CDR2 sequences are MNHEY and SMNVEV (reference sequence). The CDR3 is made up of 15 amino acids. The CDR3 loop is CASSLSRGANYGYTF. The CDR3 DNA reads TGTGCCAGCAGTTTATCAAGGGGCGCGAATTATGGCTACACCTTC.

This clone was seen only a few times. The V and J genes are TRBV7-9 and TRBJ2-3; D might be TRBD2 (5 bases). This CDR3 region has 15 residues. The germline gives CDR1 SEHNR, CDR2 FQNEAQ (reference sequence). The V end lost 5 bases, the J end lost 0 bases, and 12 bases lay between the germline ends. The CDR3 sequence: CASSPGISSTDTQYF. The CDR3, as DNA: TGTGCCAGCAGCCCCGGGATTTCAAGCACAGATACGCAGTATTTT.

This clone was counted between two and nine times. The rearrangement uses TRBV28 and TRBJ1-2, with D perhaps TRBD1 (5 bases). CDR3 length: 18 amino acids. From germline, CDR1 is MDHEN and CDR2 SYDVKM. V was shortened by 4 bases and J by 6 bases, with 27 bases between the two germline ends. The CDR3 protein is CASSSIAGDPGRWDGYTF. For the CDR3, the DNA is TGTGCCAGCAGTTCAATCGCGGGGGATCCAGGCCGATGGGATGGCTACACCTTC.

The chain uses TRBV11-2 and TRBJ1-2; a possible D gene is TRBD1 (6 bases). The CDR3 covers 14 residues. V lost 3 bases, J lost 6 bases, and 14 bases lay in between. From germline, CDR1 is SGHAT and CDR2 FQNNGV. This chain's CDR3 is CASSLAGDRDGYTF. The DNA for the CDR3 is TGTGCCAGCAGCTTGGCAGGGGATAGGGATGGCTACACCTTC.

This rearrangement joins TRBV19 to TRBJ1-1; D not certain. The CDR3 consists of 15 residues. Trimming pared 7 bases from V and 5 bases from J, leaving 20 bases between. Germline values: CDR1 LNHDA, CDR2 SQIVND (reference sequence). CDR3 DNA: TGTGCCAGTACCAGCTCCCAGACGGGTCTGACTGAAGCTTTCTTT. It encodes CASTSSQTGLTEAFF.

The chain has TRBV11-2 and TRBJ2-1; 8 bases line up with TRBD1. The CDR3 runs to 15 residues. Trimming cost V 5 bases and J 2 bases; bases outside gene matches: 5. Per the germline V gene, CDR1 is SGHAT and CDR2 is FQNNGV. The CDR3 region is CASSASGGAYNEQFF. The CDR3 DNA follows: TGTGCCAGCAGCGCCTCAGGGGGCGCCTACAATGAGCAGTTCTTC.

V is TRBV9 and J is TRBJ2-7; D gene ambiguous. The CDR3 has 14 amino acids. CDR1 is SGDLS, CDR2 YYNGEE, per germline. Trimming pared 0 bases from V and 1 base from J, leaving 8 bases between. The CDR3 loop reads CASSVAPLSYEQYF. CDR3 bases: TGTGCCAGCAGCGTAGCTCCTCTTTCCTACGAGCAGTACTTC. The whole variable domain, remainder taken from reference TRBV9 and TRBJ2-7, is DSGVTQTPKHLITATGQRVTLRCSPRSGDLSVYWYQQSLDQGLQFLIQYYNGEERAKGNILERFSAQQFPDLHSELNLSSLELGDSALYFCASSVAPLSYEQYFGPGTRLTVT.

Remarks on this clone: Relative to the germline gene, one junction end is altered; a read error may explain this. The J gene is TRBJ2-5, the V gene TRBV6-5; 10 positions agree with TRBD1. Germline assignment: CDR1 MNHEY and CDR2 SVGAGI. This CDR3 comprises 16 residues. In DNA, the CDR3 is TGTACCAGCAGTTTTTTAGGGACAGGGGATCAAGAGACCCAGTACTTC. Translated: CTSSFLGTGDQETQYF.

This chain joins TRBV28 and TRBJ2-4; TRBD1 matches 8 bases. The CDR3 has 17 residues. Per the germline V gene, CDR1 is MDHEN and CDR2 is SYDVKM. J lost 3 bases, V lost 5 bases, and 12 bases had no gene match. In nucleotides, the CDR3 is TGTGCCAGCAGTACTGACGACAGGGGCGAGGTCAAAAACATTCAGTACTTC. Translation gives CASSTDDRGEVKNIQYF.

V gene TRBV27 combines with J gene TRBJ2-3; D might be TRBD2 (6 bases). CDR3 size: 15 residues. Germline CDR1 MNHEY, CDR2 SMNVEV (reference sequence). Trimming pared 7 bases from V and 0 bases from J, leaving 14 bases between. CDR3 sequence reads: CASKDLGLSTDTQYF. The CDR3 DNA reads as TGTGCCAGCAAAGACTTAGGACTAAGCACAGATACGCAGTATTTT.

The V gene is TRBV30, the J gene TRBJ2-1; 10 positions agree with TRBD2. The J segment lost 6 bases and the V segment lost 3 bases, leaving 2 bases of the junction unmatched. This CDR3 spans 13 amino acids. CDR1 GTSNPN and CDR2 SVGIG come from the germline V gene (reference sequence). This chain's CDR3 is CAWRGLAVNEQFF. The CDR3 nucleotides are TGTGCCTGGAGAGGACTAGCGGTCAATGAGCAGTTCTTC. The full variable domain, completed using reference TRBV30 and TRBJ2-1, is SQTIHQWPATLVQPVGSPLSLECTVEGTSNPNLYWYRQAAGRGLQLLFYSVGIGQISSEVPQNLSASRPQDRQFILSSKKLLLSDSGFYLCAWRGLAVNEQFFGPGTRLTVL.

The rearrangement joins TRBV4-3 to TRBJ1-1, with 8 nucleotides matching TRBD1. The J segment lost 5 bases and the V segment lost 0 bases, leaving 2 bases of the junction unmatched. CDR1 and CDR2 (germline): LGHNA, YSLEER. CDR3 length: 14 amino acids. The CDR3 here is CASSQDRGRTEAFF. DNA for the CDR3: TGCGCCAGCAGCCAAGACAGGGGGCGGACTGAAGCTTTCTTT.